The 28 T cell receptor beta chains given below trace back to one sample, sequenced in a study of T cells in tuberculosis. Only in-frame clones appear in the TCRdb table, and some are missing; sequencing was by immunoSEQ multiplex PCR. The sample yields approximately 46,000 clones, around 96% seen once. The time point was: new active TB diagnosis, blood taken before or within 7 days of starting treatment. This sample comprised PBMCs, obtained at tuberculosis diagnosis. The source is an adult with tuberculosis.

The rearrangement links TRBV19 to TRBJ1-5; 9 positions match TRBD1. Germline V gene data show CDR1 as LNHDA and CDR2 as SQIVND (reference sequence). The trim removed 1 base at V and 5 bases at J, leaving 6 bases unmatched. CDR3 length: 16 residues. Here the CDR3 DNA reads TGTGCCAGTAGTATAGGGAGGGACAGGGTGGATCAGCCCCAGCATTTT. It codes for CASSIGRDRVDQPQHF.

The rearrangement uses TRBV13 and TRBJ2-7; D is perhaps TRBD2 (6 bases). Germline CDR1 is PRHDT and CDR2 is FYEKMQ (reference sequence). With 7 bases removed from V and 0 bases from J, the gap between germline ends came to 19 bases. CDR3 length equals 16 residues. CDR3: CASTRSIGSLSYEQYF. The CDR3 nucleotides are TGTGCCAGCACCCGAAGTATCGGGAGCCTCTCCTACGAGCAGTACTTC. Looking up the rest from reference TRBV13 and TRBJ2-7 gives the full variable domain: AAGVIQSPRHLIKEKRETATLKCYPIPRHDTVYWYQQGPGQDPQFLISFYEKMQSDKGSIPDRFSAQQFSDYHSELNMSSLELGDSALYFCASTRSIGSLSYEQYFGPGTRLTVT.

This chain joins TRBV4-1 and TRBJ1-2; D not certain. V was clipped by 0 bases and J by 8 bases, with 13 bases between them. The CDR3 runs to 14 residues. From germline, CDR1 is MGHRA and CDR2 YSYEKL. CDR3 sequence: CASSQDSTVGGYTF. CDR3 sequence (DNA): TGCGCCAGCAGCCAAGATTCTACAGTTGGCGGCTACACCTTC.

V is TRBV7-9 and J is TRBJ2-2, with no clear D. Germline CDR1 SEHNR, CDR2 FQNEAQ (reference sequence). This CDR3 is built from 17 residues. The V end lost 2 bases, the J end lost 0 bases, and 13 bases lay between the germline ends. CDR3 bases: TGTGCCAGCAGCTTAAGTTCCCAGTTCGCGAACACCGGGGAGCTGTTTTTT. It encodes CASSLSSQFANTGELFF.

This clone was counted a single time. This chain joins TRBV5-7 and TRBJ2-1; D unresolved. TRBV5-7 counts as an open reading frame of uncertain function. The CDR3 loop spans 14 amino acids. V was pared by 6 bases and J by 0 bases, with 10 bases between. CDR3 coding DNA: TGTGCCAGCACTCTCCCCAGCTCCTACAATGAGCAGTTCTTC. Protein sequence: CASTLPSSYNEQFF.

The chain uses TRBV30 and TRBJ2-1, with 9 bases aligning to TRBD2. The junction had 9 bases not matched to a gene; V was cut back by 4 bases and J by 8 bases. The length of the CDR3 is 14 residues. Per germline, CDR1 GTSNPN and CDR2 SVGIG (reference sequence). The CDR3 loop reads CAWKGLAVYHEQFF. In DNA form, the CDR3 reads TGTGCCTGGAAGGGACTAGCTGTTTACCATGAGCAGTTCTTC.

The chain carries TRBV5-6 and TRBJ1-4; unclear D gene. Trimming shortened V by 0 bases and J by 3 bases, and 9 bases separated the two germline ends. The germline V gene has CDR1 SGHDT and CDR2 YYEEEE. The CDR3 length is 15 residues. Written as DNA, the CDR3 is TGTGCCAGCAGCTTGGTCGGGTCTGCTAATGAAAAACTGTTTTTT. Translated, it gives CASSLVGSANEKLFF.

J is TRBJ1-4 and V is TRBV6-5; possibly TRBD1 for D (5 bases). The CDR3 totals 13 residues. V was trimmed by 10 bases and J by 7 bases, leaving 16 bases between them. Per germline, CDR1 MNHEY and CDR2 SVGAGI. The CDR3 sequence: CANQRGNGEKLFF. The CDR3, as DNA: TGTGCCAACCAGCGGGGCAACGGTGAAAAACTGTTTTTT.

The chain is built from TRBV9 and TRBJ2-5, with D perhaps TRBD1 (5 bases). CDR3 length equals 14 residues. CDR1 and CDR2 from the germline V gene are SGDLS and YYNGEE. Trimming stripped 0 bases from V and 4 bases from J, with 10 bases between. Here the CDR3 DNA reads TGTGCCAGCAGCGTAGGGCTAGGGGTAGAGACCCAGTACTTC. It codes for CASSVGLGVETQYF.

The CDR3 loop reads CASSRGARSYNEQFF. The CDR3 region has the DNA TGTGCCAGCAGCCGTGGGGCCCGATCCTACAATGAGCAGTTCTTC. The chain uses TRBV7-8 and TRBJ2-1, with D tentatively TRBD1 (5 bases). The length of the CDR3 is 15 residues. V dropped 5 bases and J dropped 1 base, with 12 bases sitting between them. Germline loops: CDR1 SGHVS, CDR2 FQNEAQ.

The J gene is TRBJ2-7, the V gene TRBV2, with D possibly TRBD1 on 5 matching bases. V gave up 1 base and J gave up 10 bases, with 8 bases separating them. CDR1 is SNHLY, CDR2 FYNNEI, per germline. The CDR3 is made up of 11 amino acids. The CDR3 reads CASSEDRSQYF. CDR3 DNA: TGTGCCAGCAGTGAAGACAGGTCTCAGTACTTC.

The V call is TRBV28, the J call TRBJ2-3; maybe TRBD1 (5 bases). The germline CDR1 and CDR2 sequences are MDHEN and SYDVKM. Trimming shortened V by 11 bases and J by 4 bases, and 19 bases separated the two germline ends. The CDR3 is 14 amino acids. The CDR3 sequence is CACWFTKGADTQYF. CDR3 nucleotides: TGTGCCTGTTGGTTCACAAAAGGGGCAGATACGCAGTATTTT.

This rearrangement joins TRBV18 to TRBJ1-5, with 7 bases identical to TRBD1. The CDR3 has 14 amino acids. From germline, CDR1 is KGHSH and CDR2 LQKENI. Losses at the gene ends were 3 bases for V and 4 bases for J; bases not matched to a gene: 3. The CDR3 loop reads CASSPGQLNQPQHF. CDR3 DNA: TGTGCCAGCTCACCGGGACAGCTTAATCAGCCCCAGCATTTT. Looking up the rest from reference TRBV18 and TRBJ1-5 gives the full variable domain: NAGVMQNPRHLVRRRGQEARLRCSPMKGHSHVYWYRQLPEEGLKFMVYLQKENIIDESGMPKERFSAEFPKEGPSILRIQQVVRGDSAAYFCASSPGQLNQPQHFGDGTRLSIL.

This clone was seen a handful of times. The V call is TRBV6-4, the J call TRBJ2-1; D possibly corresponds to TRBD1 (5 bases). The CDR3 spans 13 residues. Looked up from germline, CDR1 is MRHNA and CDR2 is SNTAGT. Trimming left V 6 bases short and J 4 bases short, with 10 bases between. CDR3: CASSATEYNEQFF. The CDR3 nucleotides are TGTGCCAGCAGCGCGACAGAGTACAATGAGCAGTTCTTC.

The chain links TRBV14 to TRBJ2-1; 10 positions match TRBD2. Trimming took 0 bases from V and 6 from J; bases not matched to a gene: 2. CDR3 length: 15 amino acids. Germline V CDR1 and CDR2: SGHDN, FVKESK. For the CDR3, the DNA is TGTGCCAGCAGCCAAGAAAGCGGGAGGGCCAATGAGCAGTTCTTC. Residues: CASSQESGRANEQFF. The whole variable domain, filled in from reference TRBV14 and TRBJ2-1, reads EAGVTQFPSHSVIEKGQTVTLRCDPISGHDNLYWYRRVMGKEIKFLLHFVKESKQDESGMPNNRFLAERTGGTYSTLKVQPAELEDSGVYFCASSQESGRANEQFFGPGTRLTVL.

This chain joins TRBV7-9 and TRBJ1-1; D unclear. Trimming took off 2 bases at V and 4 bases at J, with 11 bases between the two ends. Germline CDR1 reads SEHNR; CDR2 reads FQNEAQ (reference sequence). This CDR3 has 14 amino acids. CDR3 DNA: TGTGCCAGCAGCTTATCCGGGGTGAGCACTGAAGCTTTCTTT. This gives the protein CASSLSGVSTEAFF.

V is TRBV9 and J is TRBJ1-5, with 7 bases that match TRBD1. The germline CDR1 and CDR2 sequences are SGDLS and YYNGEE. The trim removed 4 bases at V and 5 bases at J, leaving 9 bases unmatched. The CDR3 contains 15 residues. This chain's CDR3 is CASSSWDSRDQPQHF. CDR3 bases: TGTGCCAGCAGCTCCTGGGACAGTCGGGATCAGCCCCAGCATTTT.

V usage is TRBV28 and J usage is TRBJ1-1; D gene uncertain. Between the trimmed V and J ends, which lost 6 bases and 2 bases, there was a span of 16 bases. Per germline, CDR1 MDHEN and CDR2 SYDVKM. The CDR3 sequence is 15 residues long. CDR3 coding DNA: TGTGCCAGCAGCTTAGTAGACTATCCCAACACTGAAGCTTTCTTT. Translated, it gives CASSLVDYPNTEAFF.

This chain uses TRBV5-4 with TRBJ2-1, with D possibly matching TRBD2 (5 bases). Germline loops: CDR1 SGHNT, CDR2 YYREEE (reference sequence). The length of the CDR3 is 15 residues. Deletions cut 6 bases from V and 5 bases from J, with 18 bases between. For the CDR3, the DNA is TGTGCCAGCACCCCCCCGGACTTACCGAACAATGAGCAGTTCTTC. Translated: CASTPPDLPNNEQFF.

This clone was counted once. The J gene is TRBJ2-3, the V gene TRBV7-2; D is uncertain. This CDR3 is 15 amino acids long. The germline gives CDR1 SGHTA, CDR2 FQGNSA. Trimming cost V 1 base and J 2 bases, with 10 bases left between them. CDR3 protein: CASSLGLPPTDTQYF. CDR3 nucleotide sequence: TGTGCCAGCAGCTTAGGCCTACCACCCACAGATACGCAGTATTTT.

The V gene is TRBV2, the J gene TRBJ2-7; tentative D call: TRBD2 (6 bases). The ends were cut back, 3 bases at V and 10 bases at J, with 13 bases in the middle. Germline V gives CDR1 SNHLY, CDR2 FYNNEI. The CDR3 is made up of 12 amino acids. In nucleotides, the CDR3 is TGTGCCAGCAGTGACCGACTAGTAACCCAGTACTTC. Amino acid sequence: CASSDRLVTQYF.

The chain joins TRBV6-5 to TRBJ1-1, with no clear D. The CDR3 covers 15 residues. V lost 0 bases and J lost 2, with 10 bases in between. Germline CDR1 MNHEY, CDR2 SVGAGI. CDR3 region: CASSYSKQINTEAFF. The DNA of the CDR3 is TGTGCCAGCAGTTACTCGAAACAGATTAACACTGAAGCTTTCTTT.

The chain carries TRBV28 and TRBJ1-3; D uncertain. V was shortened by 3 bases and J by 1 base, with 16 bases between the two germline ends. This CDR3 has 17 amino acids. Germline CDR1 MDHEN, CDR2 SYDVKM. CDR3 DNA sequence: TGTGCCAGCAGTTTTGTATCCAGGACTAGATCTGGAAACACCATATATTTT. As protein: CASSFVSRTRSGNTIYF. The full variable domain, completed using reference TRBV28 and TRBJ1-3, is DVKVTQSSRYLVKRTGEKVFLECVQDMDHENMFWYRQDPGLGLRLIYFSYDVKMKEKGDIPEGYSVSREKKERFSLILESASTNQTSMYLCASSFVSRTRSGNTIYFGEGSWLTVV.

This clone came up once. The V call is TRBV4-1, the J call TRBJ2-7, with TRBD1 identical over 10 bases. V was clipped by 4 bases and J by 5 bases; unmatched bases: 5. The CDR3 spans 14 residues. Germline V lookup: CDR1 MGHRA, CDR2 YSYEKL. CDR3 DNA: TGCGCCAGCAGCCTGGGACAGGGGACCCACGAGCAGTACTTC. This encodes CASSLGQGTHEQYF.

V and J are TRBV7-8 and TRBJ1-1; no reliable D call. CDR3 size: 13 residues. V was clipped by 6 bases and J by 7 bases, with 15 bases between them. Germline V lookup: CDR1 SGHVS, CDR2 FQNEAQ. This chain's CDR3 is CASSITADHEAFF. The CDR3 DNA sequence: TGTGCCAGCAGTATCACAGCCGACCATGAAGCTTTCTTT.

V gene TRBV11-2 combines with J gene TRBJ2-6, with 7 bases that match TRBD1. There are 15 residues in the CDR3. Germline-derived CDR1 and CDR2 are SGHAT and FQNNGV. The V gene end was trimmed by 4 bases and the J gene end by 2 bases; junction bases not matched to a gene: 2. CDR3 DNA: TGTGCCAGCAGCTCCGGGACAGCTGGGGCCAACGTCCTGACTTTC. Translated, it gives CASSSGTAGANVLTF.

This chain joins TRBV19 and TRBJ1-1; TRBD1 aligns across 10 bases. Looked up from germline, CDR1 is LNHDA and CDR2 is SQIVND (reference sequence). V gave up 6 bases and J gave up 11 bases; unmatched junction bases: 15. The CDR3 covers 15 residues. In DNA, the CDR3 is TGTGCCAGTAGCACAGGACCGACAGGGGGCGAGAACGCTTTCTTT. Its translation: CASSTGPTGGENAFF. Looking up the rest from reference TRBV19 and TRBJ1-1 gives the full variable domain: DGGITQSPKYLFRKEGQNVTLSCEQNLNHDAMYWYRQDPGQGLRLIYYSQIVNDFQKGDIAEGYSVSREKKESFPLTVTSAQKNPTAFYLCASSTGPTGGENAFFGQGTRLTVV.

The rearrangement links TRBV2 to TRBJ2-7; 9 bases agree with TRBD2. V lost 4 bases to trimming and J lost 4 bases; unmatched junction nucleotides: 8. The CDR3 runs 15 residues. The germline gives CDR1 SNHLY, CDR2 FYNNEI. CDR3: CASSATSGQKYEQYF. In DNA form, the CDR3 reads TGTGCCAGCAGTGCTACTAGCGGGCAGAAATACGAGCAGTACTTC.